This entry features one T cell receptor (beta chain) sequence. This sample stems from a study of blood T cell repertoires in COVID-19. Assay used: immunoSEQ multiplex PCR; TCRdb lists only in-frame clones, some missing. The table shows about 260,000 clones, with roughly 87% occurring only once. Trimming cost V 0 bases and J 3 bases, with 10 bases left between them. This CDR3 spans 15 amino acids. Germline V gene data show CDR1 as SGDLS and CDR2 as YYNGEE. The receptor's source is a human donor in a cohort sampled during active COVID-19. The rearrangement links TRBV9 to TRBJ1-5; D call uncertain. The sample consisted of peripheral blood. CDR3 protein: CASSVDGGFNQPQHF. CDR3 DNA: TGTGCCAGCAGCGTAGATGGAGGGTTCAATCAGCCCCAGCATTTT.